This T cell receptor (beta chain) appears in the sequencing data of a study of T cell changes during pregnancy in multiple sclerosis. This CDR3 has 14 residues. Trimming pared 1 base from V and 2 bases from J, leaving 9 bases between. CDR1 MGHDK and CDR2 SYGVNS come from the germline V gene. TCRdb keeps only in-frame clones here, not all; method: immunoSEQ multiplex PCR. The sample carries 55,000 to 85,000 clones, approximately 94% recorded once. The clonotype was recovered from a female donor with multiple sclerosis, enrolled in a pregnancy study. The chain combines TRBV25-1 with TRBJ2-7; D ambiguous. The source material was peripheral blood, sampled in the third trimester of pregnancy. The chain's CDR3 is CASSEFGSTYEQYF. The CDR3, as DNA: TGTGCCAGCAGTGAATTCGGTAGCACCTACGAGCAGTACTTC.